This T cell receptor beta chain was recorded in a study of early T cells in non-severe SARS-CoV-2 infection. CDR3 length equals 15 residues. With 2 bases clipped from V and 10 bases from J, the junction kept 6 bases outside the gene matches. TCRdb itself ran the 5' RACE reads through MiXCR, one entry per CDR3 protein. The sample carries nearly 50,000 distinct CDR3 sequences, approximately 6% recorded once. This clonotype was seen ten or more times. The sequence was collected from an adult who was a healthcare worker with PCR-confirmed SARS-CoV-2 infection or an uninfected control (not recorded which). The sample here was whole blood, taken at baseline. This rearrangement joins TRBV12-3 or TRBV12-4 to TRBJ2-1, with 12 bases lining up with TRBD2. The CDR3 DNA sequence: TGTGCCAGCAGTTTAAGACTAGCGGGAGCAGGGGAGCAGTTCTTC. As protein: CASSLRLAGAGEQFF.